The rows below give T cell receptor beta chains drawn from one sample of a study of vaccination and CD4 T cells after COVID-19. TCRdb redid the calling of the PCR reads with MiXCR, one entry per CDR3 protein. The table records some 11,000 distinct CDR3 sequences, around 44% of them present only once. These receptors have no known antigen. The sample consisted of CD4+ T cells from blood, cultured in vitro. The source is a human donor who had recovered from COVID-19. CDR3s include the opening cysteine and the closing phenylalanine or tryptophan. A D gene is named only where the DNA matches it firmly. Clone size is stated in some rows and not others, as once, few, many or a class when expanded.

abundance,v_gene,j_gene,d_gene,CDR3aa,CDR3nt
-,TRBV6-2/TRBV6-3,TRBJ1-5,-,CASSYPDIKSNQPQHF,TGTGCCAGCAGTTACCCGGACATTAAGAGCAATCAGCCCCAGCATTTT
few,TRBV7-2,TRBJ1-2,TRBD1,CASSYGQGQGASGYTF,TGTGCCAGCAGCTACGGCCAGGGACAGGGGGCCTCTGGCTACACCTTC
-,TRBV5-6,TRBJ1-1,TRBD1,CASSLERGHTEAFF,TGTGCCAGCAGCTTGGAAAGGGGGCACACTGAAGCTTTCTTT
-,TRBV6-1,TRBJ2-7,-,CASSQRGGPSNEQYF,TGTGCCAGCAGCCAGAGAGGGGGTCCGAGCAACGAGCAGTACTTC
few,TRBV30,TRBJ1-2,TRBD1,CAWNLLGQIYGYTF,TGTGCCTGGAATCTCTTGGGACAGATCTATGGCTACACCTTC
few,TRBV30,TRBJ1-5,-,CAWTSEGVGWPQHF,TGTGCCTGGACCAGTGAGGGGGTGGGATGGCCCCAGCATTTT
-,TRBV7-9,TRBJ1-4,-,CASSGDSLSEKLFF,TGTGCCAGCAGCGGTGACAGCCTAAGCGAAAAACTGTTTTTT
few,TRBV7-9,TRBJ1-4,TRBD1,CASSSGQGGEKLFF,TGTGCCAGCAGCTCCGGACAGGGAGGTGAAAAACTGTTTTTT
-,TRBV4-1,TRBJ2-7,-,CASSQQMGGVGNEQYF,TGCGCCAGCAGCCAGCAAATGGGGGGTGTAGGGAACGAGCAGTACTTC
few,TRBV4-1,TRBJ2-7,-,CASSQGLSLLERGPGEQYF,TGCGCCAGCAGCCAGGGGTTGTCCCTTCTTGAGAGGGGACCAGGCGAGCAGTACTTC
-,TRBV19,TRBJ2-7,TRBD2,CASSVVAGYEQYF,TGTGCCAGTAGTGTGGTAGCGGGTTACGAGCAGTACTTC
-,TRBV10-3,TRBJ1-4,-,CAISAGSGTATNEKLFF,TGTGCCATCAGTGCTGGCAGTGGGACCGCAACTAATGAAAAACTGTTTTTT
-,TRBV4-1,TRBJ2-6,-,CASSQSIASGANVLTF,TGCGCCAGCAGCCAATCAATCGCCTCTGGGGCCAACGTCCTGACTTTC
once,TRBV6-2/TRBV6-3,TRBJ2-7,-,CASTTGPQRYEQYF,TGTGCCAGCACGACCGGGCCCCAACGCTACGAGCAGTACTTC
-,TRBV6-5,TRBJ1-1,-,CASSFGQNTEAFF,TGTGCCAGCAGTTTCGGACAGAACACTGAAGCTTTCTTT
few,TRBV6-1,TRBJ1-2,-,CALSQGGGGYTF,TGTGCCCTATCACAAGGTGGTGGCGGCTACACCTTC
-,TRBV5-1,TRBJ1-1,-,CASSLAGIEAFF,TGCGCCAGCAGCTTGGCCGGTATTGAAGCTTTCTTT
once,TRBV5-4,TRBJ1-1,-,CASSLRDIYTEAFF,TGTGCCAGCAGCTTACGGGACATCTACACTGAAGCTTTCTTT
-,TRBV19,TRBJ1-1,TRBD1,CASNRGMNTEAFF,TGTGCCAGTAACAGGGGCATGAACACTGAAGCTTTCTTT
-,TRBV25-1,TRBJ2-3,TRBD1,CASSGGWTGGETDTQYF,TGTGCCAGCAGTGGCGGATGGACAGGGGGCGAGACAGATACGCAGTATTTT
few,TRBV30,TRBJ2-1,TRBD1,CAWNRGQVNEQFF,TGTGCCTGGAACAGGGGGCAAGTTAATGAGCAGTTCTTC
few,TRBV7-8,TRBJ1-2,-,CASSFRWGENYGYTF,TGTGCCAGCAGCTTCCGGTGGGGAGAGAACTATGGCTACACCTTC
-,TRBV5-5,TRBJ1-5,-,CASSLEGRYQPQHF,TGTGCCAGCAGCTTGGAAGGGAGGTATCAGCCCCAGCATTTT
-,TRBV4-1,TRBJ2-7,-,CASSQRGSFNEQYF,TGCGCCAGCAGCCAGCGGGGATCCTTCAACGAGCAGTACTTC
-,TRBV12-3/TRBV12-4,TRBJ1-2,-,CASSLVGAQYGYTF,TGTGCCAGCAGTTTGGTAGGGGCGCAGTATGGCTACACCTTC
-,TRBV6-1,TRBJ2-3,TRBD2,CASSEVLGLAGAADAQYF,TGTGCCAGCAGTGAAGTTTTAGGACTAGCGGGTGCTGCAGATGCGCAGTATTTT
medium-sized,TRBV2,TRBJ2-5,TRBD1,CASRATGAEETQYF,TGTGCCAGCAGAGCGACAGGGGCGGAAGAGACCCAGTACTTC
-,TRBV29-1,TRBJ2-5,TRBD2,CSVHASGGETQYF,TGCAGCGTTCACGCTAGCGGGGGTGAGACCCAGTACTTC
few,TRBV12-3/TRBV12-4,TRBJ2-3,-,CASGGSGVLTDTQYF,TGTGCCAGCGGAGGTTCGGGGGTCCTCACAGATACGCAGTATTTT
few,TRBV5-6,TRBJ2-1,TRBD2,CASSWEGEQFF,TGTGCCAGCAGCTGGGAGGGTGAGCAGTTCTTC
-,TRBV11-2,TRBJ2-3,TRBD2,CASSFGTSGGVLDTQYF,TGTGCCAGCAGCTTCGGGACTAGCGGGGGGGTGTTAGATACGCAGTATTTT
-,TRBV30,TRBJ1-1,-,CAWSVRWGGTEAFF,TGTGCCTGGAGTGTAAGGTGGGGAGGCACTGAAGCTTTCTTT
-,TRBV9,TRBJ2-5,TRBD2,CASSVGLAGARDHETQYF,TGTGCCAGCAGCGTAGGGCTAGCGGGGGCACGAGATCACGAGACCCAGTACTTC
-,TRBV7-8,TRBJ1-1,-,CASSRPGVNTEAFF,TGTGCCAGCAGCAGGCCAGGGGTGAACACTGAAGCTTTCTTT
-,TRBV7-9,TRBJ1-6,-,CASSSDTLNSPLHF,TGTGCCAGCAGTTCGGACACTCTCAATTCACCCCTCCACTTT
-,TRBV11-2,TRBJ1-2,-,CASSQLGAEEYGYTF,TGTGCCAGCAGTCAACTCGGGGCGGAAGAGTATGGCTACACCTTC
few,TRBV19,TRBJ1-2,-,CASSKGAQWQNYGYTF,TGTGCCAGTAGTAAAGGCGCCCAGTGGCAGAACTATGGCTACACCTTC
-,TRBV20-1,TRBJ2-3,TRBD2,CSVRSGATYSTDTQYF,TGCAGTGTGAGGAGCGGGGCAACCTATAGCACAGATACGCAGTATTTT
few,TRBV5-1,TRBJ1-1,-,CASSLDRGTEAFF,TGCGCCAGCAGCTTGGACCGCGGCACTGAAGCTTTCTTT
few,TRBV7-9,TRBJ1-1,-,CASTEQAYTEAFF,TGTGCCAGTACGGAACAGGCGTACACTGAAGCTTTCTTT
few,TRBV6-5,TRBJ2-5,-,CASSYGGAGETQYF,TGTGCCAGCAGTTACGGGGGGGCTGGGGAGACCCAGTACTTC
-,TRBV18,TRBJ2-5,-,CASSPLNSRETQYF,TGTGCCAGCTCACCACTTAACTCCCGGGAGACCCAGTACTTC
-,TRBV19,TRBJ1-5,-,CASSILVGGGTNQPQHF,TGTGCCAGTAGTATATTGGTCGGGGGAGGTACAAATCAGCCCCAGCATTTT
-,TRBV12-3/TRBV12-4,TRBJ2-7,-,CASSFSGSYEQYF,TGTGCCAGCAGTTTCTCCGGTTCCTACGAGCAGTACTTC
-,TRBV18,TRBJ1-2,-,CASSPPQEIGYTF,TGTGCCAGCTCACCCCCCCAGGAAATTGGCTACACCTTC
-,TRBV7-9,TRBJ2-1,TRBD1,CASRGTGGSYNEQFF,TGTGCCAGCAGGGGGACAGGGGGGAGCTACAATGAGCAGTTCTTC
few,TRBV6-1,TRBJ2-7,TRBD1,CASSQGAGAFHEQYF,TGTGCCAGCAGCCAGGGGGCAGGGGCTTTCCACGAGCAGTACTTC
-,TRBV12-3/TRBV12-4,TRBJ1-5,-,CASSSLDQPQHF,TGTGCCAGCAGCAGCTTGGATCAGCCCCAGCATTTT
-,TRBV7-2,TRBJ1-6,-,CASSLLPLRFLDSPLHF,TGTGCCAGCAGCTTGCTCCCGCTGAGGTTCTTAGATTCACCCCTCCACTTT
-,TRBV5-1,TRBJ1-1,-,CASSPGAGTGEAFF,TGCGCCAGCAGCCCGGGCGCGGGGACGGGTGAAGCTTTCTTT
few,TRBV30,TRBJ1-2,-,CAHATPNYGYTF,TGTGCCCATGCCACACCAAACTATGGCTACACCTTC
-,TRBV6-1,TRBJ1-5,TRBD1,CASSPSGQRDQPQHF,TGTGCCAGCAGTCCTTCGGGACAGAGGGACCAGCCCCAGCATTTT
few,TRBV5-1,TRBJ2-4,TRBD2,CASRPLAGGHGNIQYF,TGCGCCAGCCGCCCACTAGCGGGGGGGCATGGAAACATTCAGTACTTC
once,TRBV5-1,TRBJ1-5,TRBD1,CASSLVGGGPEPQHF,TGCGCCAGCAGCTTGGTTGGAGGGGGCCCAGAGCCCCAGCATTTT
-,TRBV12-3/TRBV12-4,TRBJ2-7,TRBD1,CASSFSRGRTGGHYEQYF,TGTGCCAGCAGTTTCTCTAGGGGAAGGACAGGGGGACACTACGAGCAGTACTTC
-,TRBV6-1,TRBJ1-3,-,CASLPPLGDPSGNTIYF,TGTGCCAGCCTTCCGCCCCTGGGGGACCCCTCTGGAAACACCATATATTTT
-,TRBV18,TRBJ2-2,-,CASSLADYTGELFF,TGTGCCAGCTCCCTGGCGGACTACACCGGGGAGCTGTTTTTT